A selection of T cell receptor beta chains follows, all from one sample in a study of beta chain features in type 1 diabetes. The protocol was immunoSEQ multiplex PCR, while the TCRdb copy is restricted to in-frame clones and leaves out a portion. Of 600,000 or so clones detected, about 14% appear once; the ten largest clones hold 0.03% to 0.045%. Input material: naive CD4+ T cells from blood. These receptor sequences come from a man younger than 35 with type 1 diabetes. The CDR3 runs from the conserved cysteine through the conserved F or W. D genes are given only for firm matches. Not every row has a clone size; where given, it reads once, few, many or a size class.

d_call	clone_size	v_call	j_call	cdr3_nt	cdr3_aa
TRBD2	NA	TRBV7-8	TRBJ2-1	TGTGCCAGCAGCCGGACTAGCGGGGGGTACAATGAGCAGTTCTTC	CASSRTSGGYNEQFF
TRBD2	NA	TRBV6-5	TRBJ2-3	TGTGCCAGCAGTTCGGGGACTAGCGGGGCTGGGGATACGCAGTATTTT	CASSSGTSGAGDTQYF
NA	NA	TRBV15	TRBJ2-7	TGTGCCACCAGCAGGGACCCGGTCAACTACGAGCAGTACTTC	CATSRDPVNYEQYF
NA	NA	TRBV5-1	TRBJ1-4	TGCGCCAGCAGCGACAGGTCCCCTAATGAAAAACTGTTTTTT	CASSDRSPNEKLFF
TRBD1	NA	TRBV15	TRBJ1-4	TGTGCCACCAGCCTTGGGCAGGGGGCGGGTGAAAAACTGTTTTTT	CATSLGQGAGEKLFF
NA	NA	TRBV4-2	TRBJ2-3	TGTGCCAGCAGCCAATACCGGGCCGAAACAGATACGCAGTATTTT	CASSQYRAETDTQYF
NA	few	TRBV10-3	TRBJ2-1	TGTGCCATCAGTGACCAGGGAGGCTACAATGAGCAGTTCTTC	CAISDQGGYNEQFF
TRBD2	NA	TRBV7-2	TRBJ2-7	TGTGCCAGCAGCTCGGGACTAGCGGCCTCTCGGTTGGGCTTC	CASSSGLAASRLGF
NA	few	TRBV6-5	TRBJ1-2	TGTGCCAGCAGTTACGGAGGCGGAAACTATGGCTACACCTTC	CASSYGGGNYGYTF
NA	NA	TRBV4-2	TRBJ1-4	TGTGCCAGCAGCCAAGATAAAGGGTTGGCTAATGAAAAACTGTTTTTT	CASSQDKGLANEKLFF
TRBD2	few	TRBV7-2	TRBJ2-5	TGTGCCAGCATTCCTAGCGGGGGCGAGGAGACCCAGTACTTC	CASIPSGGEETQYF
NA	NA	TRBV5-1	TRBJ1-2	TGCGCCAGCAGCTGGACGACAGGTCCCACCTCTAACTATGGCTACACCTTC	CASSWTTGPTSNYGYTF
NA	NA	TRBV5-1	TRBJ2-1	TGCGCCAGCAGCTTAGCGGACAGCTCCTACAATGAGCAGTTCTTC	CASSLADSSYNEQFF
TRBD1	NA	TRBV5-1	TRBJ1-5	TGCGCCAGCAGCTACGACAGGGGTGGTCAGCCCCAGCATTTT	CASSYDRGGQPQHF
NA	NA	TRBV28	TRBJ1-1	TGTGCCAGCAGTTTCAGGGTACCTGAAGCTTTCTTT	CASSFRVPEAFF
TRBD1	NA	TRBV11-2	TRBJ2-1	TGTGCCAGCAGCAAAGGACAGGGTTACAATGAGCAGTTCTTC	CASSKGQGYNEQFF
TRBD1	NA	TRBV9	TRBJ1-2	TGTGCCAGCAGCGCGACGGCCCTACAGGGGTCTACTGGCTACACCTTC	CASSATALQGSTGYTF
NA	few	TRBV7-9	TRBJ1-5	TGTGCCAGCAGCTTAGACAGCAATCAGCCCCAGCATTTT	CASSLDSNQPQHF
NA	once	TRBV29-1	TRBJ1-5	TGCAGCGGCGGGCAGGCTAGCAATCAGCCCCAGCATTTT	CSGGQASNQPQHF
NA	NA	TRBV9	TRBJ1-1	TGTGCCAGCAGCGTAGTGGTGAACACTGAAGCTTTCTTT	CASSVVVNTEAFF
NA	NA	TRBV7-9	TRBJ1-2	TGTGCCAGCAGCTTAGCGGACCCCTATGTAGTCACCTTC	CASSLADPYVVTF
NA	NA	TRBV7-8	TRBJ1-4	TGTGCCAGCAGCCACAGGGTTTTTGATGAAAAACTGTTTTTT	CASSHRVFDEKLFF
NA	few	TRBV5-1	TRBJ1-4	TGCGCCAGCACTACGGGTCCGGGAGATGAAAAACTGTTTTTT	CASTTGPGDEKLFF
TRBD2	NA	TRBV14	TRBJ2-1	TGTGCCAGCAGCCAACCACGACTAGCGGGATACAATGAGCAGTTCTTC	CASSQPRLAGYNEQFF
NA	few	TRBV29-1	TRBJ2-5	TGCAGCGTTGCGACAGGGAGGGACACCCAGTACTTC	CSVATGRDTQYF
NA	few	TRBV28	TRBJ2-7	TGTGCCAGCGGTTCAGGAGGGGTAGTCAACGAGCAGTACTTC	CASGSGGVVNEQYF
NA	few	TRBV7-2	TRBJ2-7	TGTGCCAGCAGCTTAGCGGACCGGGAATCAACCCACGAGCAGTACTTC	CASSLADRESTHEQYF
TRBD1	NA	TRBV7-3	TRBJ2-5	TGTGCCAGCAGCTTAGGGACAGCCCAAGAGACCCAGTACTTC	CASSLGTAQETQYF
NA	NA	TRBV9	TRBJ2-4	TGTGCCAGCAGCGTAGATTGGGGAAACATTCAGTACTTC	CASSVDWGNIQYF
NA	few	TRBV9	TRBJ2-1	TGTGCCAGCAGCGTAGACGGGAGTAGAAATGAGCAGTTCTTC	CASSVDGSRNEQFF
NA	few	TRBV7-2	TRBJ2-7	TGTGCCAGCAGTTACCACTACGAGCAGTACTTC	CASSYHYEQYF
NA	NA	TRBV7-2	TRBJ2-4	TGTGCCAGCAGCTTTGCAGGGGAAAACATTCAGTACTTC	CASSFAGENIQYF
TRBD1	NA	TRBV4-3	TRBJ1-2	TGCGCCAGCAGCCAAGACAGGGGGATTGGAGGCTACACCTTC	CASSQDRGIGGYTF
TRBD1	few	TRBV29-1	TRBJ2-3	TGCAGCGGAACCCGGGACAGATTTACAGATACGCAGTATTTT	CSGTRDRFTDTQYF
NA	few	TRBV27	TRBJ2-7	TGTGCCAGCAGTAGAACCCCCCCGGGACTTGGCGGCTACGAGCAGTACTTC	CASSRTPPGLGGYEQYF
NA	NA	TRBV5-1	TRBJ2-7	TGCGCCAGCAGCTTGGACCGCGAGCAGTACTTC	CASSLDREQYF
TRBD2	NA	TRBV4-1	TRBJ2-3	TGCGCCAGCAGCCAAGATCGAGCGGGGTCAGCAGATACGCAGTATTTT	CASSQDRAGSADTQYF
NA	few	TRBV5-6	TRBJ2-3	TGTGCCAGCAGCTTGGACCCTAACAGGGCCCCTAGCACAGATACGCAGTATTTT	CASSLDPNRAPSTDTQYF
NA	NA	TRBV18	TRBJ2-3	TGTGCCAGCTCACCGTATACAGATACGCAGTATTTT	CASSPYTDTQYF
NA	NA	TRBV4-1	TRBJ2-2	TGCGCCAGCAGCCAAGATAGGGTCGGGCCCGCTACCGGGGAGCTGTTTTTT	CASSQDRVGPATGELFF
TRBD1	few	TRBV18	TRBJ2-2	TGTGCCAGCTCAACCTACCGGGACAGCCCGAACACCGGGGAGCTGTTTTTT	CASSTYRDSPNTGELFF
TRBD2	few	TRBV7-3	TRBJ2-1	TGTGCCAGCAGCCACGGGACTAACTTTTACAATGAGCAGTTCTTC	CASSHGTNFYNEQFF
TRBD2	NA	TRBV30	TRBJ2-7	TGTGCCTGGATGACTAGCGGGGGCCACGAGCAGTACTTC	CAWMTSGGHEQYF
NA	NA	TRBV23-1	TRBJ2-7	TGCGCCAGCAGTCAAAATAGCGGAGGGGGCTCCTACGAGCAGTACTTC	CASSQNSGGGSYEQYF
NA	NA	TRBV4-3	TRBJ2-7	TGCGCCAGCAGCCAAGAGTGGGCGGCCTCCCAAACCTACGAGCAGTACTTC	CASSQEWAASQTYEQYF
TRBD1	few	TRBV15	TRBJ2-1	TGTGCCAGCCAGACAGGGGGGGATGAGCAGTTCTTC	CASQTGGDEQFF